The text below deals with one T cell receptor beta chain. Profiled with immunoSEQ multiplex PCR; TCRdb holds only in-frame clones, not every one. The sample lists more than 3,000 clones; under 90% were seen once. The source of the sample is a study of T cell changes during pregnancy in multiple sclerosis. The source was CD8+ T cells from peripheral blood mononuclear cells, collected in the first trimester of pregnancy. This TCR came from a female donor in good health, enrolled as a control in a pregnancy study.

Here the CDR3 reads CASSQPGGRFGYTF. The DNA of the CDR3 is TGCGCCAGCAGCCAACCCGGGGGTCGGTTCGGCTACACCTTC. V usage is TRBV4-1 and J usage is TRBJ1-2; a possible D gene is TRBD1 (5 bases). The CDR3 loop spans 14 amino acids. Trimming pared 2 bases from V and 8 bases from J, leaving 15 bases between. Germline CDR1 and CDR2: MGHRA and YSYEKL.